The clone carrying this T cell receptor beta chain appeared once. The germline V gene has CDR1 LNHDA and CDR2 SQIVND (reference sequence). This CDR3 spans 16 amino acids. Trimming cost V 4 bases and J 2 bases; bases outside gene matches: 7. Sequencing used immunoSEQ multiplex PCR; TCRdb keeps in-frame clones, though not all of them. The table lists over 50,000 clones, approximately 92% of them singletons, with 0.5% to 0.6% in the top ten. The entry originates in a study of T cell changes during pregnancy in multiple sclerosis. The sample was CD4+ T cells from peripheral blood mononuclear cells, taken after pregnancy. The chain joins TRBV19 to TRBJ1-5, with 8 bases identical to TRBD1. The sequence derives from a female donor with multiple sclerosis, enrolled in a pregnancy study. As DNA, the CDR3 is TGTGCCAGTAGTAGGACAGGGAGGGGGGGCAATCAGCCCCAGCATTTT. Translated, it gives CASSRTGRGGNQPQHF.